This T cell receptor (beta chain) was documented in a study of response to subunit inactivated influenza vaccine. Study-wide results and caveats: Few new T cells, the authors suggested, are recruited by each seasonal influenza vaccination.

The sample holds many counts of this clonotype. Its antigen is not known. CDR3 length: 16 amino acids. Germline V gene lookup returns CDR1 DFQATT and CDR2 SNEGSKA (reference sequence). Germline trimming cut 5 bases from V and 0 bases from J; bases unmatched to any gene: 9. Each CDR3 protein gets one entry after TCRdb re-called the RT-PCR reads with MiXCR. Of under 550,000 distinct CDR3 sequences in the sample, more than 7% were seen once. The chain employs TRBV20-1 and TRBJ2-1; TRBD1 matches 8 bases. This specimen was PBMCs from blood, taken around 2 years after vaccination. The source of this sequence is a man aged 50-75 years who received an inactivated influenza vaccine. The CDR3 DNA is TGCAGTGCTCCAGGACAGGGCCACTACTCCTACAATGAGCAGTTCTTC. This translates into CSAPGQGHYSYNEQFF.